A single sample is the source of the 27 T cell receptor beta chains below, sequenced in a study of cytomegalovirus exposure and HLA in healthy donors. This PCR relied on a set of 60 Vbeta primers and 13 Jbeta primers. The table came from immunoSEQ multiplex PCR; TCRdb's copy has only in-frame clones and leaves some out. Of around 250,000 clones in the sample, 75% to 85% were seen once. Specimen: PBMCs. Receptors originate from a woman aged 60-75 years in good health and CMV-seropositive.

The chain couples TRBV19 to TRBJ1-1; a possible D gene is TRBD1 (6 bases). Germline CDR1 is LNHDA and CDR2 is SQIVND (reference sequence). CDR3 length equals 16 residues. Trimming stripped 6 bases from V and 5 bases from J, with 22 bases between. The CDR3 loop is CASRTIGEGGGTEAFF. DNA for the CDR3: TGTGCCAGTAGAACTATAGGGGAGGGAGGGGGTACTGAAGCTTTCTTT.

The rearrangement links TRBV5-1 to TRBJ2-7; D might be TRBD1 (5 bases). The CDR3 consists of 12 residues. Trimming took 5 bases from V and 3 from J, leaving 9 bases between them. Germline V gene sequence: CDR1 SGHRS, CDR2 YFSETQ. CDR3 amino acids: CASSEGVYEQYF. The CDR3 DNA reads TGCGCCAGCAGTGAAGGGGTCTACGAGCAGTACTTC.

The chain couples TRBV15 to TRBJ2-7; a possible D gene is TRBD1 (6 bases). V was cut by 0 bases and J by 4 bases, with 16 bases left in between. Germline CDR1 is LNHNV and CDR2 is YYDKDF (reference sequence). This CDR3 contains 16 residues. CDR3 region: CATSRDRGTGSYEQYF. The CDR3 DNA follows: TGTGCCACCAGCAGAGATCGGGGAACAGGGAGTTACGAGCAGTACTTC.

The sample holds a few counts of this clone. The chain employs TRBV7-9 and TRBJ2-1; 7 nucleotides agree with TRBD2. The J segment lost 2 bases and the V segment lost 1 base, leaving 5 bases of the junction unmatched. The germline gives CDR1 SEHNR, CDR2 FQNEAQ (reference sequence). The CDR3 extends over 16 amino acids. In DNA, the CDR3 is TGTGCCAGCAGCTTAGGGGGGGGAGCCGCCTACAATGAGCAGTTCTTC. It encodes CASSLGGGAAYNEQFF. The complete variable domain, with remaining parts taken from reference TRBV7-9 and TRBJ2-1, reads DTGVSQNPRHKITKRGQNVTFRCDPISEHNRLYWYRQTLGQGPEFLTYFQNEAQLEKSRLLSDRFSAERPKGSFSTLEIQRTEQGDSAMYLCASSLGGGAAYNEQFFGPGTRLTVL.

The chain couples TRBV4-2 to TRBJ2-5, with 7 bases that match TRBD2. V shed 0 bases, J shed 0 bases, and the junction held 7 bases outside the gene matches. This CDR3 region has 17 residues. CDR1 is LGHNA, CDR2 YNFKEQ, per germline. The CDR3 loop reads CASSQETAGTNQETQYF. The CDR3 coding sequence is TGTGCCAGCAGCCAAGAGACCGCTGGGACTAACCAAGAGACCCAGTACTTC.

The rearrangement joins TRBV4-1 to TRBJ2-2, with 9 bases identical to TRBD1. CDR3 length: 16 residues. The trim removed 4 bases at V and 6 bases at J, leaving 9 bases unmatched. Germline CDR1 MGHRA, CDR2 YSYEKL. CDR3: CASSPRGQGFPGELFF. The CDR3 DNA follows: TGCGCCAGCAGCCCGAGGGGACAGGGTTTCCCCGGGGAGCTGTTTTTT.

This chain joins TRBV5-1 and TRBJ1-2; D possibly corresponds to TRBD1 (5 bases). Germline CDR1 is SGHRS and CDR2 is YFSETQ. V gave up 0 bases and J gave up 4 bases, with 13 bases separating them. The CDR3 loop spans 15 amino acids. The CDR3 region is CASSLESGTVYGYTF. CDR3 DNA sequence: TGCGCCAGCAGCTTGGAATCAGGGACTGTCTATGGCTACACCTTC.

The gene calls are TRBV11-2 and TRBJ1-1; no reliable D call. Between the trimmed V and J ends, which lost 2 bases and 7 bases, there was a span of 8 bases. The CDR3 runs 12 residues. Germline-derived CDR1 and CDR2 are SGHAT and FQNNGV. CDR3 sequence: CASSLPVGEAFF. The CDR3 nucleotides read TGTGCCAGCAGCTTACCAGTTGGTGAAGCTTTCTTT.

This rearrangement joins TRBV5-1 to TRBJ2-7; D is perhaps TRBD1 (5 bases). Germline CDR1 is SGHRS and CDR2 is YFSETQ. Deletions cut 0 bases from V and 2 bases from J, with 9 bases between. This CDR3 has 14 residues. This chain's CDR3 is CASSLETVAYEQYF. In nucleotides, the CDR3 is TGCGCCAGCAGCTTGGAGACAGTGGCCTACGAGCAGTACTTC.

The V and J genes are TRBV9 and TRBJ2-2, with D perhaps TRBD1 (6 bases). Per germline, CDR1 SGDLS and CDR2 YYNGEE. V was pared by 3 bases and J by 4 bases, with 10 bases between. CDR3 length equals 14 residues. This CDR3 is CASSARGTTGELFF. Here the CDR3 DNA reads TGTGCCAGCAGCGCCAGGGGTACCACCGGGGAGCTGTTTTTT.

V is TRBV6-1 and J is TRBJ1-1; D gene ambiguous. The germline CDR1 and CDR2 sequences are MNHNS and SASEGT. Trimming pared 7 bases from V and 6 bases from J, leaving 15 bases between. The CDR3 covers 13 residues. The CDR3 DNA is TGTGCCAGCATAGAGAGAGGTCGGGCTGAAGCTTTCTTT. Translated: CASIERGRAEAFF.

The rearrangement uses TRBV7-9 and TRBJ2-2; perhaps TRBD2 as D (5 bases). V lost 5 bases and J 2 bases, leaving 12 bases between the germline ends. CDR3 size: 15 residues. Germline values: CDR1 SEHNR, CDR2 FQNEAQ (reference sequence). CDR3 bases: TGTGCCAGCAGCCCCCGGACTCACAACACCGGGGAGCTGTTTTTT. As protein: CASSPRTHNTGELFF.

The gene calls are TRBV2 and TRBJ2-7, with D possibly being TRBD1 (6 bases). Trimming pared 5 bases from V and 2 bases from J, leaving 13 bases between. The CDR3 has 14 residues. Looked up from germline, CDR1 is SNHLY and CDR2 is FYNNEI. CDR3 amino acids: CASSFSRGTYEQYF. For the CDR3, the DNA is TGTGCCAGCAGTTTCTCCAGGGGCACCTACGAGCAGTACTTC.

V usage is TRBV5-1 and J usage is TRBJ1-5; 9 nucleotides line up with TRBD1. Per germline, CDR1 SGHRS and CDR2 YFSETQ. The CDR3 sequence is 14 residues long. Trimming at V came to 3 bases and at J to 4 bases, leaving 2 bases not matched to a gene. This CDR3 is CASSSGTGNQPQHF. The CDR3 DNA reads as TGCGCCAGCAGCTCCGGGACAGGGAATCAGCCCCAGCATTTT.

This clone was counted a few times. V gene TRBV11-2 combines with J gene TRBJ2-1, with a tentative D call TRBD2 (5 bases). V dropped 5 bases and J dropped 0 bases, with 17 bases sitting between them. This CDR3 has 17 residues. The germline CDR1 and CDR2 sequences are SGHAT and FQNNGV. The CDR3 spells CASSLGGPVSSYNEQFF. In DNA form, the CDR3 reads TGTGCCAGCAGCCTAGGAGGCCCAGTTAGCTCCTACAATGAGCAGTTCTTC.

The table lists this clone with a count of one. This chain uses TRBV29-1 with TRBJ2-2, with D possibly matching TRBD1 (5 bases). The CDR3 totals 14 residues. The V and J ends lost 6 bases and 3 bases respectively, with 14 bases between them. Germline lookup yields CDR1 SQVTM and CDR2 ANQGSEA. Here the CDR3 reads CSVFAPTDTGELFF. The CDR3 nucleotides read TGCAGCGTATTTGCGCCGACAGACACCGGGGAGCTGTTTTTT.

The table lists this clone with a count of one. The rearrangement uses TRBV5-1 and TRBJ1-1; the D is unclear. Germline V gene sequence: CDR1 SGHRS, CDR2 YFSETQ. Trimming left V 0 bases short and J 6 bases short, with 15 bases between. CDR3 length: 15 amino acids. DNA of the CDR3: TGCGCCAGCAGCTTGGCCGGGGAAAGGGAGGCTGAAGCTTTCTTT. Translated, it gives CASSLAGEREAEAFF. The whole variable domain, filled in from reference TRBV5-1 and TRBJ1-1, reads KAGVTQTPRYLIKTRGQQVTLSCSPISGHRSVSWYQQTPGQGLQFLFEYFSETQRNKGNFPGRFSGRQFSNSRSEMNVSTLELGDSALYLCASSLAGEREAEAFFGQGTRLTVV.

On this clone: The identical CDR3 is also encoded by other nucleotide sequences in the sample. The genes are TRBV6-4 and TRBJ2-3, with D tentatively TRBD2 (5 bases). The length of the CDR3 is 14 residues. Between the trimmed V and J ends, which lost 0 bases and 2 bases, there was a span of 6 bases. Germline CDR1 reads MRHNA; CDR2 reads SNTAGT. CDR3 sequence (DNA): TGTGCCAGCAGTGACTCCGGGGACACAGATACGCAGTATTTT. Protein product: CASSDSGDTDTQYF.

This clone occurred once. One end of the junction varies from germline; a read error may be responsible. The rearrangement links TRBV11-2 to TRBJ1-1, with no clear D. The CDR3 covers 15 residues. Germline CDR1 is SGHAT and CDR2 is FQNNGV. The CDR3 DNA follows: TGTGCCAGCAGGTTAGGTCGTAAAGGTACTAGTGAAGCTTTCTTT. It translates to CASRLGRKGTSEAFF.

The chain couples TRBV2 to TRBJ1-5; a possible D gene is TRBD1 (5 bases). The germline CDR1 and CDR2 sequences are SNHLY and FYNNEI. Trimming removed 3 bases from V and 4 bases from J, with 10 bases in between. The CDR3 has 14 residues. CDR3 DNA: TGTGCCAGCAGTGATCGGACATCGAATCAGCCCCAGCATTTT. It is translated as CASSDRTSNQPQHF.

V usage is TRBV10-3 and J usage is TRBJ1-5; 9 bases map to TRBD1. Germline V gene sequence: CDR1 ENHRY, CDR2 SYGVKD. The CDR3 is made up of 14 amino acids. The ends lost 10 bases at V and 7 bases at J; junction bases unmatched: 11. CDR3 protein: CASLRQGEKQPQHF. The CDR3 DNA reads TGTGCCAGCCTCCGACAGGGGGAAAAGCAGCCCCAGCATTTT.

V is TRBV9 and J is TRBJ1-1; D possibly corresponds to TRBD1 (6 bases). Germline V gene sequence: CDR1 SGDLS, CDR2 YYNGEE. The CDR3 consists of 14 residues. The V gene lost 0 bases and the J gene lost 3 bases, with 9 bases spanning the gap. CDR3 loop: CASSVVGGDTEAFF. The CDR3, as DNA: TGTGCCAGCAGCGTAGTAGGGGGGGACACTGAAGCTTTCTTT.

This clone was observed a handful of times. A junction boundary mismatches the germline segment, possibly from a read error. The chain recombines TRBV7-7 with TRBJ2-7, with D possibly called TRBD1 or TRBD2 (5 bases each). The CDR3 runs to 12 residues. Germline-derived CDR1 and CDR2 are SSHAT and FNYEAQ (reference sequence). In DNA, the CDR3 is TGTGCTAGCAGCGGTGACAGCTACGAGCAGTACTTC. Its translation: CASSGDSYEQYF.

The CDR3 sequence is CASSSAGGIGEKLFF. DNA of the CDR3: TGTGCCAGCAGTTCAGCAGGGGGCATTGGTGAAAAACTGTTTTTT. V gene TRBV27 combines with J gene TRBJ1-4; 8 nucleotides line up with TRBD1. The CDR3 covers 15 residues. The ends lost 4 bases at V and 7 bases at J; junction bases unmatched: 8. The germline gives CDR1 MNHEY, CDR2 SMNVEV (reference sequence).

This rearrangement joins TRBV6-5 to TRBJ2-7, with 7 bases matching TRBD1. Looked up from germline, CDR1 is MNHEY and CDR2 is SVGAGI. The CDR3 is 13 residues long. The trim removed 6 bases at V and 7 bases at J, leaving 9 bases unmatched. CDR3 residues: CASSPPTRGEQYF. Written as DNA, the CDR3 is TGTGCCAGCAGCCCACCGACCAGGGGGGAGCAGTACTTC.

V is TRBV6-6 and J is TRBJ2-3, with D maybe TRBD2 (6 bases). CDR3 size: 12 residues. V lost 8 bases to trimming and J lost 5 bases, with 11 bases between them. Germline lookup yields CDR1 MNHNY and CDR2 SVGAGI (reference sequence). CDR3 coding DNA: TGTGCCAGCGTGGGAGGAGTAGATACGCAGTATTTT. This codes for CASVGGVDTQYF.

The chain has TRBV6-6 and TRBJ2-7, with 9 bases fitting TRBD2. V was clipped by 6 bases and J by 6 bases; unmatched bases: 6. From germline, CDR1 is MNHNY and CDR2 SVGAGI (reference sequence). The CDR3 runs to 13 residues. This chain's CDR3 is CASRAGGEREQYF. The DNA of the CDR3 is TGTGCCAGCAGGGCGGGAGGGGAACGCGAGCAGTACTTC.